This T cell receptor beta chain was sequenced in a study of PD-L1 blockade in urothelial cancer. Libraries were prepared by immunoSEQ multiplex PCR; TCRdb keeps only in-frame clonotypes and omits some of them. The table records approximately 52,000 clones, around 79% of them present only once. The CDR3 length is 14 residues. Germline CDR1 is ENHRY and CDR2 is SYGVKD. Trimming took off 5 bases at V and 0 bases at J, with 11 bases between the two ends. Time point described: pretreatment peripheral blood. Sequencing was performed on PBMCs, taken around atezolizumab (anti-PD-L1) treatment. The receptor was derived from a man between 65 and 85 years old with urothelial cancer. The chain is built from TRBV10-3 and TRBJ2-7; D call uncertain. This CDR3 is CAISIQRSSYEQYF. In nucleotides, the CDR3 is TGTGCCATCAGTATACAGAGAAGCTCCTACGAGCAGTACTTC.